Following are 22 T cell receptor beta chains from one sample sequenced in a study of beta chain features in type 1 diabetes. Study-level findings and limits: When Type 1 diabetes patients were examined, their TCRB CDR3s proved moderately but significantly shorter in all four CD4+ subsets.

Every bit of the isolated RNA underwent reverse transcription, so sequencing read expressed TCRB transcripts. Libraries were prepared by immunoSEQ multiplex PCR; TCRdb keeps only in-frame clonotypes and omits some of them. The profile shows 550,000 to 850,000 clones, over 10% of them singletons. What these receptors recognize is not known. Sequenced: naive CD4+ T cells from blood. These receptors came from a man aged 18 to 29 with type 1 diabetes.

V usage is TRBV5-1 and J usage is TRBJ1-2, with 8 bases that match TRBD1. Losses at the gene ends were 4 bases for V and 7 bases for J; bases not matched to a gene: 12. CDR1 and CDR2 from the germline V gene are SGHRS and YFSETQ. The CDR3 spans 15 residues. CDR3 nucleotides: TGCGCCAGCAGCCCCGGACAGGGAATCGTTTTTGGCTACACCTTC. Translating gives CASSPGQGIVFGYTF.

There are a few counts of this clone. The J gene is TRBJ2-5, the V gene TRBV27; 9 positions agree with TRBD1. There are 16 residues in the CDR3. CDR1 MNHEY and CDR2 SMNVEV come from the germline V gene (reference sequence). Trimming removed 3 bases from V and 4 bases from J; junction bases left unmatched: 9. CDR3 amino acids: CASSFPPGQGLETQYF. CDR3 sequence (DNA): TGTGCCAGCAGTTTCCCACCGGGACAGGGTTTAGAGACCCAGTACTTC.

The V call is TRBV10-3, the J call TRBJ1-6, with D uncertain. Germline V gene data show CDR1 as ENHRY and CDR2 as SYGVKD. CDR3 length equals 13 residues. Trimming stripped 5 bases from V and 11 bases from J, with 13 bases between. In nucleotides, the CDR3 is TGTGCCATCAGTCCAGGAGACTTCACACCCCTCCACTTT. This sequence encodes CAISPGDFTPLHF.

This clone was picked up a small number of times. The J gene is TRBJ2-6, the V gene TRBV5-1; 7 positions match TRBD2. This CDR3 has 17 residues. J gave up 0 bases and V 5 bases, and 8 bases lay outside the gene matches. Germline-derived CDR1 and CDR2 are SGHRS and YFSETQ. In DNA, the CDR3 is TGCGCCAGCAGTCGGGACTACCGGCCCTCTGGGGCCAACGTCCTGACTTTC. Protein sequence: CASSRDYRPSGANVLTF.

The sample holds a few counts of this clone. V gene TRBV25-1 combines with J gene TRBJ1-2; D ambiguous. Looked up from germline, CDR1 is MGHDK and CDR2 is SYGVNS. The CDR3 extends over 13 amino acids. Trimming took 3 bases from V and 4 from J, leaving 9 bases between them. The CDR3 region is CASSEWTSYGYTF. For the CDR3, the DNA is TGTGCCAGCAGTGAGTGGACTTCCTATGGCTACACCTTC.

This clone was found a few times. The V gene is TRBV11-2, the J gene TRBJ2-7; 8 nucleotides match TRBD1. The germline V gene has CDR1 SGHAT and CDR2 FQNNGV. With V trimmed by 4 bases and J by 6 bases, 11 bases remained unmatched. CDR3 size: 15 residues. In DNA form, the CDR3 reads TGTGCCAGCAGCTCCCGGAGGACAGGGAGCGGCGAGCAGTACTTC. The encoded protein is CASSSRRTGSGEQYF. Complete variable domain (other parts from reference TRBV11-2 and TRBJ2-7): EAGVAQSPRYKIIEKRQSVAFWCNPISGHATLYWYQQILGQGPKLLIQFQNNGVVDDSQLPKDRFSAERLKGVDSTLKIQPAKLEDSAVYLCASSSRRTGSGEQYFGPGTRLTVT.

The V and J genes are TRBV28 and TRBJ1-5; no reliable D call. CDR3 length equals 13 residues. V shed 2 bases and J shed 0 bases, with 2 bases lying between them. Germline V gene data show CDR1 as MDHEN and CDR2 as SYDVKM. The CDR3 region is CASSLNSNQPQHF. DNA for the CDR3: TGTGCCAGCAGTTTAAATAGCAATCAGCCCCAGCATTTT.

This clone was seen more than once but under ten times. This chain links TRBV29-1 with TRBJ2-1; D gene unclear. Germline CDR1 and CDR2: SQVTM and ANQGSEA. Trimming removed 7 bases from V and 8 bases from J, with 21 bases in between. The CDR3 consists of 14 residues. The CDR3 here is CSARVGDPTDEQFF. The CDR3 DNA is TGCAGCGCAAGGGTTGGGGATCCCACCGATGAGCAGTTCTTC.

The chain joins TRBV7-9 to TRBJ2-1, with 7 bases aligning to TRBD2. Germline CDR1 reads SEHNR; CDR2 reads FQNEAQ (reference sequence). V was pared by 6 bases and J by 6 bases, with 11 bases of the junction left unmatched. This CDR3 has 15 residues. The CDR3 is CASSYSGTTINEQFF. As DNA, the CDR3 is TGTGCCAGCAGTTACTCCGGGACTACAATCAATGAGCAGTTCTTC. The variable domain in full, with the rest retrieved from reference TRBV7-9 and TRBJ2-1, is DTGVSQNPRHKITKRGQNVTFRCDPISEHNRLYWYRQTLGQGPEFLTYFQNEAQLEKSRLLSDRFSAERPKGSFSTLEIQRTEQGDSAMYLCASSYSGTTINEQFFGPGTRLTVL.

V usage is TRBV30 and J usage is TRBJ2-3, with 7 bases aligning to TRBD1. The V segment lost 3 bases and the J segment 3 bases; nucleotides outside the gene matches: 9. Germline values: CDR1 GTSNPN, CDR2 SVGIG (reference sequence). This CDR3 comprises 15 residues. CDR3 residues: CAWSDWTGWTDTQYF. The DNA for the CDR3 is TGTGCCTGGAGCGACTGGACAGGTTGGACAGATACGCAGTATTTT.

V usage is TRBV11-2 and J usage is TRBJ2-5; D is possibly TRBD2 (6 bases). The CDR3 loop spans 14 amino acids. V was pared by 4 bases and J by 1 base, with 10 bases between. Germline assignment: CDR1 SGHAT and CDR2 FQNNGV. Here the CDR3 DNA reads TGTGCCAGCAGCTCCACTAGCACCCAAGAGACCCAGTACTTC. It translates to CASSSTSTQETQYF. Full variable domain (rest looked up from reference TRBV11-2 and TRBJ2-5): EAGVAQSPRYKIIEKRQSVAFWCNPISGHATLYWYQQILGQGPKLLIQFQNNGVVDDSQLPKDRFSAERLKGVDSTLKIQPAKLEDSAVYLCASSSTSTQETQYFGPGTRLLVL.

The CDR3 coding sequence is TGCGCCAGCAGCCAGCTACCGGGACGGATGAACACTGAAGCTTTCTTT. Protein product: CASSQLPGRMNTEAFF. The rearrangement uses TRBV4-1 and TRBJ1-1, with a weak D call TRBD1 (5 bases). The CDR3 contains 16 residues. V was shortened by 3 bases and J by 0 bases, with 14 bases between the two germline ends. The germline CDR1 and CDR2 sequences are MGHRA and YSYEKL.

This sequence joins TRBV9 and TRBJ2-7, with 7 bases lining up with TRBD1. Germline CDR1 and CDR2: SGDLS and YYNGEE. The CDR3 extends over 14 amino acids. The ends lost 2 bases at V and 2 bases at J; junction bases unmatched: 4. The CDR3 protein is CASSVDRVPYEQYF. The CDR3 coding sequence is TGTGCCAGCAGCGTTGACAGGGTTCCCTACGAGCAGTACTTC.

The sample holds a few counts of this clone. J is TRBJ2-3 and V is TRBV4-1; D is uncertain. Deletions cut 2 bases from V and 2 bases from J, with 5 bases between. Germline V CDR1 and CDR2: MGHRA, YSYEKL. The CDR3 sequence is 13 residues long. The CDR3 protein is CASSQLFTDTQYF. CDR3 nucleotide sequence: TGCGCCAGCAGCCAACTATTCACAGATACGCAGTATTTT.

The J gene is TRBJ1-2, the V gene TRBV7-9, with a tentative D call TRBD1 (5 bases). Germline CDR1 reads SEHNR; CDR2 reads FQNEAQ (reference sequence). This CDR3 is built from 13 residues. Trimming removed 0 bases from V and 7 bases from J, with 9 bases in between. CDR3 residues: CASSLAGLPGYTF. The CDR3 DNA reads as TGTGCCAGCAGCTTAGCGGGACTGCCTGGCTACACCTTC. The full variable domain, in which reference TRBV7-9 and TRBJ1-2 provide the parts outside the CDR3, is DTGVSQNPRHKITKRGQNVTFRCDPISEHNRLYWYRQTLGQGPEFLTYFQNEAQLEKSRLLSDRFSAERPKGSFSTLEIQRTEQGDSAMYLCASSLAGLPGYTFGSGTRLTVV.

This clone appeared a few times. The chain links TRBV30 to TRBJ2-5; 12 bases line up with TRBD2. This CDR3 has 14 residues. Per germline, CDR1 GTSNPN and CDR2 SVGIG (reference sequence). V trimming: 4 bases; J trimming: 0 bases; junction bases outside the gene matches: 0. CDR3 amino acids: CAWTSGGDQETQYF. CDR3 coding DNA: TGTGCCTGGACTAGCGGGGGGGACCAAGAGACCCAGTACTTC.

The rearrangement uses TRBV6-5 and TRBJ1-5; 7 bases map to TRBD1. This CDR3 is built from 14 residues. Germline-derived CDR1 and CDR2 are MNHEY and SVGAGI. V gave up 5 bases and J gave up 6 bases; unmatched junction bases: 7. In DNA, the CDR3 is TGTGCCAGCAGTCTGACAGGGTCGGCTCAGCCCCAGCATTTT. It codes for CASSLTGSAQPQHF.

V is TRBV30 and J is TRBJ1-2, with D maybe TRBD1 (5 bases). The CDR3 is 12 amino acids. Trimming took off 4 bases at V and 4 bases at J, with 10 bases between the two ends. Germline V gene sequence: CDR1 GTSNPN, CDR2 SVGIG (reference sequence). In DNA, the CDR3 is TGTGCCTGGAATGGACAAGCCTATGGCTACACCTTC. Protein: CAWNGQAYGYTF.

V and J are TRBV28 and TRBJ2-7, with D hard to call. Germline CDR1 reads MDHEN; CDR2 reads SYDVKM. Trimming pared 6 bases from V and 9 bases from J, leaving 15 bases between. The CDR3 loop spans 12 amino acids. The CDR3 reads CASSKTLVGQYF. The CDR3 nucleotides read TGTGCCAGCAGCAAAACCCTAGTCGGGCAGTACTTC.

The chain is built from TRBV2 and TRBJ1-5, with 8 bases aligning to TRBD1. Germline V gives CDR1 SNHLY, CDR2 FYNNEI. This CDR3 is built from 13 residues. Trimming at V came to 7 bases and at J to 6 bases, leaving 5 bases not matched to a gene. The DNA of the CDR3 is TGTGCCAGCACTGGACAGGGAGGTCAGCCCCAGCATTTT. Protein product: CASTGQGGQPQHF.

The V call is TRBV5-1, the J call TRBJ2-2; perhaps TRBD2 as D (6 bases). V was cut by 2 bases and J by 1 base, with 9 bases left in between. CDR3 length: 15 amino acids. In germline, CDR1 is SGHRS, CDR2 YFSETQ. The CDR3 sequence: CASSLGRLNTGELFF. CDR3 sequence (DNA): TGCGCCAGCAGCTTAGGGAGGTTGAACACCGGGGAGCTGTTTTTT.

This clone showed up just a few times. The chain carries TRBV6-1 and TRBJ1-4; D possibly corresponds to TRBD1 (6 bases). Germline CDR1 and CDR2: MNHNS and SASEGT. Trimming stripped 11 bases from V and 0 bases from J, with 10 bases between. The CDR3 length is 13 residues. CDR3 residues: CAVRQATNEKLFF. CDR3 nucleotides: TGTGCCGTACGACAGGCAACTAATGAAAAACTGTTTTTT.